This TCR beta chain is from a study of human T cells and chemical hapten exposure. Points from the study as a whole: Significantly more large CDR3 similarity clusters were formed by expanded TCRs than by controls.

During construction of the library, unique molecular identifiers were attached to individual cDNA molecules for quantitative, reproducible TCR counting. TCRdb ran MiXCR on the RACE reads and lists one entry per CDR3 protein. The sample records about 180,000 distinct CDR3 sequences, 25% to 30% being singletons. There are 12 residues in the CDR3. In germline, CDR1 is SQVTM, CDR2 ANQGSEA. Trimming left V 7 bases short and J 7 bases short, with 16 bases between. Time point of the sample: pre-sensitization, week 0. This sample's treatment: therapeutic diphenylcyclopropenone sensitization with weekly scalp DPC. Non-pregnant alopecia patients aged 18 to 70, suitable for DPC therapy. On this clonotype: Its specificity is not known.

Sequenced here: whole blood, sampled in connection with sensitization to the hapten diphenylcyclopropenone (DPC). The sequence derives from a woman younger than 45 with alopecia areata. Some clones in this sample may be carry-over from other donors' samples. This chain connects TRBV29-1 to TRBJ1-1; D gene uncertain. This CDR3 is CSASGWGNEAFF. In DNA form, the CDR3 reads TGCAGCGCCTCTGGCTGGGGAAATGAAGCTTTCTTT. Based on the CDR3 plus reference TRBV29-1 and TRBJ1-1, the full variable domain is SAVISQKPSRDICQRGTSLTIQCQVDSQVTMMFWYRQQPGQSLTLIATANQGSEATYESGFVIDKFPISRPNLTFSTLTVSNMSPEDSSIYLCSASGWGNEAFFGQGTRLTVV.